This entry concerns a single TCR beta chain. Its target is unknown. This sample stems from a study of PD-1 blockade in classical Hodgkin lymphoma. Generated by immunoSEQ multiplex PCR, the TCRdb table keeps only in-frame clones and is missing some. The sample contains about 94,000 clones, approximately 94% of which appear only once. Study-level points and caveats: TCR diversity in CD4+, not CD8+, cells rose significantly by C4D1. Complete responders had baseline diversity similar to newly diagnosed patients. Patients starting nivolumab less than 1 year after ASCT had lower diversity and were excluded from later analyses.

Looked up from germline, CDR1 is SEHNR and CDR2 is FQNEAQ (reference sequence). V was clipped by 1 base and J by 4 bases, with 9 bases between them. This CDR3 comprises 14 residues. Time point here: cycle 4 day 1 (C4D1), after less than seven weeks of nivolumab. Autologous stem cell transplantation was followed by relapse in every patient, and brentuximab vedotin exposure varied. Best response was recorded as complete response, partial response or progressive disease. The sequence was collected from a human donor with classical Hodgkin lymphoma. The chain links TRBV7-9 to TRBJ2-3; D ambiguous. The sequencing here drew on peripheral blood mononuclear cells (PBMCs), taken before the fourth cycle of nivolumab. The CDR3 loop is CASSLGLGPDTQYF. The CDR3 DNA reads as TGTGCCAGCAGCTTAGGCTTGGGTCCAGATACGCAGTATTTT.